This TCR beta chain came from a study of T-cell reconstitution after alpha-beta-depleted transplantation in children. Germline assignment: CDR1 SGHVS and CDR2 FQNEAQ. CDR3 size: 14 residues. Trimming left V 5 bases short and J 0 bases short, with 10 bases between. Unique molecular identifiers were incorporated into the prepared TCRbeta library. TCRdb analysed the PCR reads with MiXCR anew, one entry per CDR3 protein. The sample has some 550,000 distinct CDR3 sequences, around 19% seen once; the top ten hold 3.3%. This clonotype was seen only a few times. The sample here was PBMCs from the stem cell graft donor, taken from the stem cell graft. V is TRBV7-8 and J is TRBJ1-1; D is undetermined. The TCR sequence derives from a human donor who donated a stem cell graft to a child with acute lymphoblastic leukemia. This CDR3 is CASSVDVLNTEAFF. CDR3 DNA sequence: TGTGCCAGCAGCGTCGATGTCTTGAACACTGAAGCTTTCTTT.